What follows is one T cell receptor (beta chain) and its context. This record comes from a study of cytomegalovirus exposure and HLA in healthy donors. Some clones are missing from TCRdb's copy, which holds only in-frame ones; the method was immunoSEQ multiplex PCR. The profile shows about 130,000 clones, just under 90% of them singletons. Trimming cost V 2 bases and J 2 bases, with 7 bases left between them. The CDR3 runs to 13 residues. Germline CDR1 is LNHDA and CDR2 is SQIVND (reference sequence). The chain recombines TRBV19 with TRBJ2-7, with a tentative D call TRBD2 (5 bases). The TCR comes from a woman between 25 and 40 years old in good health and CMV-seropositive. Sequenced input: PBMCs. CDR3 sequence (DNA): TGTGCCAGTAGTATACCCGGGGCCTACGAGCAGTACTTC. The encoded protein is CASSIPGAYEQYF. The entire variable domain, with the rest obtained from reference TRBV19 and TRBJ2-7, is as follows: DGGITQSPKYLFRKEGQNVTLSCEQNLNHDAMYWYRQDPGQGLRLIYYSQIVNDFQKGDIAEGYSVSREKKESFPLTVTSAQKNPTAFYLCASSIPGAYEQYFGPGTRLTVT.